These 4 T cell receptor beta chains came from one sample sequenced in a study of blood T cell repertoires in COVID-19. Clones were read by immunoSEQ multiplex PCR, and TCRdb kept only the in-frame ones, dropping some. The data hold 130,000 to 150,000 clones, with about 82% observed a single time. Sequences were obtained from PBMCs or T cells enriched from blood (not recorded which). The receptors here all came from a woman aged 40 to 55 who had recovered from COVID-19.

The chain carries TRBV15 and TRBJ1-2; possibly TRBD1 for D (5 bases). Trimming shortened V by 3 bases and J by 4 bases, and 12 bases separated the two germline ends. The germline CDR1 and CDR2 sequences are LNHNV and YYDKDF (reference sequence). The CDR3 runs 14 residues. The chain's CDR3 is CATSRAGRSYGYTF. For the CDR3, the DNA is TGTGCCACCAGCAGGGCGGGGCGGAGCTATGGCTACACCTTC.

J is TRBJ1-6 and V is TRBV4-1, with TRBD1 matching 10 bases. The CDR3 totals 16 residues. Trimming took 6 bases from V and 9 from J; bases not matched to a gene: 11. CDR1 is MGHRA and CDR2 is YSYEKL in the germline V gene. In nucleotides, the CDR3 is TGCGCCAGCAGTCCCCGGACGGACAGGGGGGGTTCACCCCTCCACTTT. Translated: CASSPRTDRGGSPLHF.

The CDR3 sequence is CAWSPTGSTEAFF. The DNA for the CDR3 is TGTGCCTGGAGTCCTACAGGGAGTACTGAAGCTTTCTTT. The chain couples TRBV30 to TRBJ1-1; D is perhaps TRBD1 (6 bases). CDR1 is GTSNPN and CDR2 is SVGIG in the germline V gene (reference sequence). Trimming cost V 2 bases and J 5 bases, with 12 bases left between them. This CDR3 is built from 13 residues.

This chain connects TRBV29-1 to TRBJ2-1; D gene ambiguous. Germline CDR1 is SQVTM and CDR2 is ANQGSEA. V was cut by 3 bases and J by 5 bases, with 8 bases left in between. CDR3 size: 12 residues. The CDR3 loop reads CSVEGRDNEQFF. In DNA, the CDR3 is TGCAGCGTTGAGGGTCGGGACAATGAGCAGTTCTTC.